This T cell receptor beta chain was recorded in a study of blood T cells in healthy people across ages. The germline CDR1 and CDR2 sequences are LNHNV and YYDKDF (reference sequence). The CDR3 totals 15 residues. V was clipped by 5 bases and J by 4 bases, with 15 bases between them. With a J-beta primer mix and a sample-barcoded 5' primer, a second PCR ran roughly 6 to 11 cycles. TCRdb passed the 5' RACE reads through MiXCR, listing each CDR3 protein once. The sample records 1.5 million to 2 million distinct CDR3 sequences, around 35% being singletons. The TCR was taken from a woman aged 25 to 39 in good health. V is TRBV15 and J is TRBJ2-1; TRBD2 is a possible D gene (6 bases). The sample comprised blood. The CDR3 region has the DNA TGTGCCACCAGCGGCCTGGGGGGAGTATACAATGAGCAGTTCTTC. Translating it yields CATSGLGGVYNEQFF. Full variable domain (remainder filled in from reference TRBV15 and TRBJ2-1): DAMVIQNPRYQVTQFGKPVTLSCSQTLNHNVMYWYQQKSSQAPKLLFHYYDKDFNNEADTPDNFQSRRPNTSFCFLDIRSPGLGDTAMYLCATSGLGGVYNEQFFGPGTRLTVL.